This T cell receptor (beta chain) was obtained from a study of Graves' ophthalmopathy and Graves' hyperthyroidism. The V gene's germline CDR1 is SQVTM and CDR2 ANQGSEA. The CDR3 is made up of 11 amino acids. Trimming pared 8 bases from V and 6 bases from J, leaving 14 bases between. Study-level results: Separation of ophthalmopathy from stable hyperthyroidism was achieved by a 13-signature model, at around 88% sensitivity and 70% to 82% specificity.

CDR3 regions of TCR beta were amplified from RNA transcripts. After a first-round RT-PCR with HTBI primers, a second-round multiplex PCR was run. TCRdb independently ran MiXCR on the multiplex PCR reads; one entry per CDR3 protein. The sample holds approximately 700,000 distinct CDR3 sequences, approximately 40% seen once. This clonotype was found once. Its antigen is as yet unknown. The source is an adult man with Graves' ophthalmopathy. Sequenced sample: peripheral blood. V is TRBV29-1 and J is TRBJ2-7, with D perhaps TRBD1 or TRBD2 (5 bases each). As DNA, the CDR3 is TGCAGCTTGAGTACCGGGGCCGAGCAGTACTTC. This codes for CSLSTGAEQYF.